Listed below are T cell receptor beta chains from one sample, sequenced in a study of T cells in Graves' hyperthyroidism and ophthalmopathy. TCRdb re-called the multiplex PCR reads with MiXCR, one entry per CDR3 protein. Found here are about 640,000 distinct CDR3 sequences, 45% of them singletons; the top ten hold 6.5% to 9%. Sequencing input: peripheral blood or thyroid tissue (not recorded which). These TCRs come from an adult man with Graves' disease, either hyperthyroidism or ophthalmopathy (not recorded which). CDR3s leave out the opening cysteine and the closing phenylalanine or tryptophan.

v_call | cdr3_aa
TRBV7-9 | ASSNTGESYEQY
TRBV6-6 | ASSLVPRNSYEQY
TRBV7-2 | ASSFAAGGLAEYYEQY
TRBV5-5 | ASTYGANYGYT
TRBV29-1 | SAQTTFATNERLF
TRBV7-9 | ASSLGRGYGNTIY
TRBV7-9 | ASSQTGETNYGYT
TRBV6-1 | ASSEAHGGQETQY
TRBV7-8 | ASSRLEDRGTEAF
TRBV6-2/TRBV6-3 | ASSSLRVSETQY
TRBV9 | ASSSDLQETQY
TRBV2 | ASTTLGGTYNSPLH
TRBV7-3 | ASSQVGTGFGNTIY
TRBV7-2 | ASSPRTGSEQY
TRBV7-3 | ASSLKDPQPPLTEGGELF
TRBV5-1 | ASSLFPTGSGNTIY
TRBV29-1 | SVEGGQGRDRPQH
TRBV7-9 | ASSPMGGEVSTEAF
TRBV7-8 | ASKLVGGPTYEQY
TRBV4-1 | ASSQDQFNSGEQY
TRBV6-5 | ASTRTGLETQY
TRBV12-3/TRBV12-4 | ASSRTGGVNEKLF
TRBV20-1 | SARDLGPGANEKLF
TRBV6-2/TRBV6-3 | ASSGTGTGVFGAF
TRBV7-3 | ASSLAAGPGYGYT
TRBV29-1 | SASVGLGRGEQY
TRBV29-1 | SVPSDRGPEAF
TRBV10-3 | TRWGTANNSPLH
TRBV29-1 | SVLVQGVDETQY
TRBV20-1 | SASPDSNQPQH
TRBV20-1 | RRDSNQPQH
TRBV2 | ASTGTSVAYEQY
TRBV12-3/TRBV12-4 | ASSAFNEQY
TRBV7-9 | ASRDEEKLF
TRBV5-1 | ASSLWGNYEQY
TRBV10-3 | ASSYSTGSGNQPQH
TRBV15 | ATSRQRDTEAF
TRBV7-9 | ASSRTGASVFEAF
TRBV7-9 | ASSMPPGQGNSPLH
TRBV20-1 | SAPRDEGHGELF
TRBV15 | ATSREGGAQY